This T cell receptor (beta chain) was identified in a study of long-term antiretroviral therapy in people with HIV. This CDR3 is built from 15 residues. V lost 11 bases to trimming and J lost 0 bases; unmatched junction nucleotides: 9. Germline CDR1 and CDR2: SNHLY and FYNNEI. They ran version v3.0 of the immunoSEQ assay at survey level. Assay used: immunoSEQ multiplex PCR; TCRdb lists only in-frame clones, some missing. The table includes around 33,000 clones, 83% detected once. The sequenced sample was unsorted PBMCs, obtained 0.4 years before starting antiretroviral therapy. The chain employs TRBV2 and TRBJ2-1; the match to TRBD1 covers 8 bases. The receptor was derived from a man younger than 35 with HIV. CDR3 loop: CARDGDRSSYNEQFF. Here the CDR3 DNA reads TGTGCCCGAGACGGGGACAGGAGCTCCTACAATGAGCAGTTCTTC.